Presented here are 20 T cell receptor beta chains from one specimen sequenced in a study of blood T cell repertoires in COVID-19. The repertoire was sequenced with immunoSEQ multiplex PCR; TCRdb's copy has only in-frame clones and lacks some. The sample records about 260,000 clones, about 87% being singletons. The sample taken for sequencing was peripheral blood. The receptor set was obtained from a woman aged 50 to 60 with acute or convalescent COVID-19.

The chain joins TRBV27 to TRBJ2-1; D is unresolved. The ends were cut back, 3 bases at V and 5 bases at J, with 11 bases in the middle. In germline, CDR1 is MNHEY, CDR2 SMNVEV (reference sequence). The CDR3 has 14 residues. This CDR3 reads CASSFFRIDNEQFF. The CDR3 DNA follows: TGTGCCAGCAGTTTTTTCAGGATTGACAATGAGCAGTTCTTC.

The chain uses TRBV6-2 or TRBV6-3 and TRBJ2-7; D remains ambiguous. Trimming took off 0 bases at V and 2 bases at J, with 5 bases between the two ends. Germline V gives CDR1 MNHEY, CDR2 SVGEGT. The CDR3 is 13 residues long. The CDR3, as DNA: TGTGCCAGCAGTTACTCGAGAGCCTACGAGCAGTACTTC. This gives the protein CASSYSRAYEQYF.

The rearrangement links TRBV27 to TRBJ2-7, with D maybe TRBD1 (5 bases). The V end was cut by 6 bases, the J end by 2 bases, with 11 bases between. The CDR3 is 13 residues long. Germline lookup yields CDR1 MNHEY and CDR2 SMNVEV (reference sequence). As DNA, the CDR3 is TGTGCCAGCAGCCGTACAGGTCCCTACGAGCAGTACTTC. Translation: CASSRTGPYEQYF.

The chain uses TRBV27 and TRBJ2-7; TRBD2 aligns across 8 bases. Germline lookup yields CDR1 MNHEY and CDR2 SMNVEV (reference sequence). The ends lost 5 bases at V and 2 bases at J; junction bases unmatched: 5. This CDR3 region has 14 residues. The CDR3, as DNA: TGTGCCAGCAGTCGAAGCGGGAGCGCCTACGAGCAGTACTTC. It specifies CASSRSGSAYEQYF.

The CDR3, as DNA: TGTGCCATCAGCATAGGGAGTGATCAGCCCCAGCATTTT. It specifies CAISIGSDQPQHF. This sequence joins TRBV10-3 and TRBJ1-5; D is unresolved. V was trimmed by 6 bases and J by 5 bases, leaving 11 bases between them. Germline-derived CDR1 and CDR2 are ENHRY and SYGVKD. The CDR3 length is 13 residues.

CDR3 sequence: CASRSGRSTDTQYF. CDR3 nucleotide sequence: TGTGCCAGCCGTAGCGGGCGCAGCACAGATACGCAGTATTTT. The chain uses TRBV5-4 and TRBJ2-3; 7 positions match TRBD2. The CDR3 length is 14 residues. Germline CDR1 and CDR2: SGHNT and YYREEE (reference sequence). V shed 7 bases, J shed 0 bases, and the junction held 5 bases outside the gene matches.

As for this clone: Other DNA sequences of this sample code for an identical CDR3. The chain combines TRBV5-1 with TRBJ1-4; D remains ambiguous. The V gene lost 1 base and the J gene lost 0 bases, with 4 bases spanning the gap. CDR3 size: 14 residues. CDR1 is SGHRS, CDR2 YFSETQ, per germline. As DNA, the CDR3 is TGCGCCAGCAGCTTGCAAACAACTAATGAAAAACTGTTTTTT. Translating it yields CASSLQTTNEKLFF.

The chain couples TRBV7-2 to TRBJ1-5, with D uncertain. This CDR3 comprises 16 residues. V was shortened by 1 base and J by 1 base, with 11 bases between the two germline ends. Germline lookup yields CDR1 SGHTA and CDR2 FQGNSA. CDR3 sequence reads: CASSLVRHRSNQPQHF. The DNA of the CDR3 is TGTGCCAGCAGCTTAGTGAGACATCGAAGCAATCAGCCCCAGCATTTT.

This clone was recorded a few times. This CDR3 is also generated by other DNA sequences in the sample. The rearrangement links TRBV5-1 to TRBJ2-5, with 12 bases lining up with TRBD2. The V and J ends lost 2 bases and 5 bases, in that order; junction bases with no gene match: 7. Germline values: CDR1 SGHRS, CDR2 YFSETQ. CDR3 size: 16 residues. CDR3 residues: CASSLGLAGGPETQYF. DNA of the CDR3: TGCGCCAGCAGCTTAGGCCTAGCGGGAGGGCCGGAGACCCAGTACTTC. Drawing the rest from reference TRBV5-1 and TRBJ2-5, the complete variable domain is KAGVTQTPRYLIKTRGQQVTLSCSPISGHRSVSWYQQTPGQGLQFLFEYFSETQRNKGNFPGRFSGRQFSNSRSEMNVSTLELGDSALYLCASSLGLAGGPETQYFGPGTRLLVL.

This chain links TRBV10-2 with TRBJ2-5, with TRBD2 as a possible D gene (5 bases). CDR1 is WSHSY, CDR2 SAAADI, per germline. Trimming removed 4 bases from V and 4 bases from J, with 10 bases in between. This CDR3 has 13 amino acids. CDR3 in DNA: TGCGCCAGCAGTGTGAGTCTAGCAGAGACCCAGTACTTC. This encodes CASSVSLAETQYF.

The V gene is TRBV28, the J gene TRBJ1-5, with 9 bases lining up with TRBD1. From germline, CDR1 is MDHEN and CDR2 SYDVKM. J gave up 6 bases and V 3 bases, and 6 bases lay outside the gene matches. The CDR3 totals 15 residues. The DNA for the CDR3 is TGTGCCAGCAGTTTGGGACAGGGAAGGATTCAGCCCCAGCATTTT. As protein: CASSLGQGRIQPQHF.

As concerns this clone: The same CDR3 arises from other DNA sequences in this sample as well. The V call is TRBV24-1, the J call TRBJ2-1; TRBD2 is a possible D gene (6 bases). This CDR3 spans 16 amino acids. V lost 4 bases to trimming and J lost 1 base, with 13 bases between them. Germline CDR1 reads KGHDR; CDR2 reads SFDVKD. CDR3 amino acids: CATSDPSGGSYNEQFF. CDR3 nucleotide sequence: TGTGCCACCAGTGACCCGAGTGGGGGGTCCTACAATGAGCAGTTCTTC.

CDR3 in amino acids: CASSSPGQAYEQYF. The CDR3 nucleotides read TGTGCCAGCAGTTCCCCGGGACAGGCCTACGAGCAGTACTTC. This sequence joins TRBV28 and TRBJ2-7; 8 nucleotides align to TRBD1. The CDR3 has 14 residues. V was clipped by 4 bases and J by 2 bases; unmatched bases: 4. The V gene's germline CDR1 is MDHEN and CDR2 SYDVKM. Complete variable domain (other parts from reference TRBV28 and TRBJ2-7): DVKVTQSSRYLVKRTGEKVFLECVQDMDHENMFWYRQDPGLGLRLIYFSYDVKMKEKGDIPEGYSVSREKKERFSLILESASTNQTSMYLCASSSPGQAYEQYFGPGTRLTVT.

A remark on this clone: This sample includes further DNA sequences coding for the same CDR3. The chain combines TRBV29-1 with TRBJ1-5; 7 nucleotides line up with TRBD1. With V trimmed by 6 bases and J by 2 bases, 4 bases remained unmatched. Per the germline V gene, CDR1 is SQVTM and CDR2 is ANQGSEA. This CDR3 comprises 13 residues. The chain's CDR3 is CSVGGGGNQPQHF. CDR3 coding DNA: TGCAGCGTAGGGGGCGGGGGCAATCAGCCCCAGCATTTT. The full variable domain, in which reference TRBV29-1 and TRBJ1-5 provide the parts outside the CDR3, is SAVISQKPSRDICQRGTSLTIQCQVDSQVTMMFWYRQQPGQSLTLIATANQGSEATYESGFVIDKFPISRPNLTFSTLTVSNMSPEDSSIYLCSVGGGGNQPQHFGDGTRLSIL.

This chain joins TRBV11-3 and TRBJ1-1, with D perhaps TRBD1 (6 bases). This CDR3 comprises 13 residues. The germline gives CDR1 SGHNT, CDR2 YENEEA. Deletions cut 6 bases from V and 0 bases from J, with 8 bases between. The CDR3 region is CASRDRLNTEAFF. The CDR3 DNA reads TGTGCCAGCAGAGACAGGTTGAACACTGAAGCTTTCTTT.

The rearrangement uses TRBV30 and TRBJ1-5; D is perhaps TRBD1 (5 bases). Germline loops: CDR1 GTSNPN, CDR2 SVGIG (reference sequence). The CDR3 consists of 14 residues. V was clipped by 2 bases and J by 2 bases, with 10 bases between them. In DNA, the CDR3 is TGTGCCTGGAGTCTGGGAGGGGGCAATCAGCCCCAGCATTTT. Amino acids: CAWSLGGGNQPQHF.

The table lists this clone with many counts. As DNA, the CDR3 is TGTGCCAGCCGCCACGTCTCTGGGGGCCCCTCTGGGGCCAACGTCCTGACTTTC. This gives the protein CASRHVSGGPSGANVLTF. The chain has TRBV28 and TRBJ2-6; perhaps TRBD1 as D (6 bases). This CDR3 has 18 amino acids. V lost 8 bases and J 0 bases, leaving 20 bases between the germline ends. From germline, CDR1 is MDHEN and CDR2 SYDVKM.

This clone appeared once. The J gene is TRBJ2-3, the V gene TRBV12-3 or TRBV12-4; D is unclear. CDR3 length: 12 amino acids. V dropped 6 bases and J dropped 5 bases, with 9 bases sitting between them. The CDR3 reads CASRGVGDTQYF. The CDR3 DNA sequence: TGTGCCAGCAGAGGAGTTGGAGATACGCAGTATTTT.

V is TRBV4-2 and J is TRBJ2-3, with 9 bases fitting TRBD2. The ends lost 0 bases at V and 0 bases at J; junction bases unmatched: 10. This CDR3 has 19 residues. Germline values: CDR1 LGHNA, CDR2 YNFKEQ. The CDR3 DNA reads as TGTGCCAGCAGCCAAGAACGAGGACTAGCGTCCTCTAGCACAGATACGCAGTATTTT. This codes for CASSQERGLASSSTDTQYF.

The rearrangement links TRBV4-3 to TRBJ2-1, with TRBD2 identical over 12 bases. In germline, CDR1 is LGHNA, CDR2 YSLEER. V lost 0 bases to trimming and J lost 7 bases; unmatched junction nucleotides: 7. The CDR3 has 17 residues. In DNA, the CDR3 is TGCGCCAGCAGCCAAGAGCTTCAGACTAGCGGGGGTAATGAGCAGTTCTTC. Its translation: CASSQELQTSGGNEQFF.